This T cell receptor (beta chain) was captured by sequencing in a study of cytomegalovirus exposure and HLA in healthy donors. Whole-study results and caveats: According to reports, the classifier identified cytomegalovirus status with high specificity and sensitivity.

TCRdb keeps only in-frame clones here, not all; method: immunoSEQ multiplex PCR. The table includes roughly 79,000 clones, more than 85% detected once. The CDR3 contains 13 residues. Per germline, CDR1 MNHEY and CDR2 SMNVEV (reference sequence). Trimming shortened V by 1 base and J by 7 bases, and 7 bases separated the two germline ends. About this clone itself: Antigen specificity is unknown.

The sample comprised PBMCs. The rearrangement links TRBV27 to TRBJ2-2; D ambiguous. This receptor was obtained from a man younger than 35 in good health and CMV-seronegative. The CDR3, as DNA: TGTGCCAGCAGTTTATTAGTTGACGGGGAGCTGTTTTTT. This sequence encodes CASSLLVDGELFF.